This entry is about one T cell receptor (beta chain). Which antigen it targets is not known. Base qualities are not recorded, but no much larger clone differs from it by a single base. Libraries were made using PCR. Sequencing took place on an Illumina HiSeq 2500. To normalize quantification of the TCRbeta repertoire, the TCR libraries were built with molecular barcoding that relied on unique molecular identifiers. The public reads were quality trimmed at Q25 with fastp and then assembled into clones with MiXCR by TCRdb, keeping productive beta chains. Rows are unified per CDR3 protein, each entry keeping the most common DNA and genes. Within this sample are 250,000 to 350,000 distinct CDR3 sequences, with more than 9% of them counted one time only. Around 9.1% of the sample rests with the top ten. The data originate from a study of T-cell reconstitution after alpha-beta-depleted transplantation in children (TCRdb year 2016). About the full investigation: Using TCR repertoire profiling, the study quantitatively followed how T-cell immune reconstitution unfolded in children after TCRalphabeta/CD19-depleted allogeneic hematopoietic cell transplantation.

The CDR3, cysteine through phenylalanine, is 14 amino acids long. Only the CDR3 DNA stays, 42 bases, in frame from base 1. V is trimmed back by 6 bases and J by 1 base, and the junction contains 3 bases that no gene match accounts for. This chain is built from TRBV12-3 or TRBV12-4 and TRBJ2-7; 10 bases in the middle match TRBD1. The sequences come from PBMCs from the stem cell graft donor, collected from the stem cell graft. This TCR was sampled from a human donor who donated a stem cell graft to a child with SCID. The CDR3 loop reads CASREGQGSYEQYF. The base sequence is TGTGCCAGCAGGGAGGGACAGGGGTCCTACGAGCAGTACTTC.